This T cell receptor beta chain was identified in a study of naive and memory T cell subsets. Worth noting for this clonotype: Its specificity is not known.

Separate alpha and beta amplification began at the second PCR step. Regarding the study as a whole: Especially in CD8 cells, naive repertoires contained a few larger clonotypes, possibly CD45RA-re-expressing memory cells.

In germline, CDR1 is SNHLY, CDR2 FYNNEI. The CDR3 length is 13 residues. The V and J ends lost 10 bases and 7 bases, in that order; junction bases with no gene match: 9. Both TRBC1 and TRBC2 were covered by a beta constant-region primer of two equimolar oligonucleotides. A 12-nucleotide UMI and the SP2 primer were added to the cDNA 3' end by oligonucleotide ligation. A single record per CDR3 protein comes from TCRdb applying MiXCR to the UMI-ligation and nested PCR reads. The sample carries around 160,000 distinct CDR3 sequences, approximately 17% recorded once. The TCR comes from a human donor in good health. Sequencing input: naive CD4+ T cells from blood. The J gene is TRBJ2-5, the V gene TRBV2; 10 bases map to TRBD2. In nucleotides, the CDR3 is TGTGCCACCAGACTAGCGGGCTCTGGGACCCAGTACTTC. Protein product: CATRLAGSGTQYF.